The 14 T cell receptor beta chains reported below all come from one sample, sequenced in a study of T-cell reconstitution after alpha-beta-depleted transplantation in children. Preparation of the TCRbeta library involved a method that used unique molecular identifiers. From the PCR reads, TCRdb called clonotypes with MiXCR, one entry per CDR3 protein. The table shows about 610,000 distinct CDR3 sequences, with more than 9% occurring only once. Sequenced here: PBMCs from the stem cell graft donor, sampled from the stem cell graft. The source of these receptors is a human donor who donated a stem cell graft to a child with acute myeloid leukemia.

Only a few counts were recorded for this clonotype. The chain joins TRBV20-1 to TRBJ2-5, with D uncertain. CDR3 size: 15 residues. Trimming stripped 0 bases from V and 5 bases from J, with 16 bases between. Germline CDR1 is DFQATT and CDR2 is SNEGSKA (reference sequence). CDR3 region: CSARDILSLMETQYF. The CDR3 nucleotides are TGCAGTGCTAGAGATATCTTAAGTTTAATGGAGACCCAGTACTTC.

This clonotype showed up many times. V usage is TRBV28 and J usage is TRBJ2-1, with D maybe TRBD2 (6 bases). The CDR3 is 16 residues long. Trimming left V 6 bases short and J 0 bases short, with 15 bases between. Looked up from germline, CDR1 is MDHEN and CDR2 is SYDVKM. In DNA, the CDR3 is TGTGCCAGCAGACGGACTACGTCCCACTCCTACAATGAGCAGTTCTTC. Residues: CASRRTTSHSYNEQFF.

This clonotype was seen a handful of times. V and J are TRBV12-3 or TRBV12-4 and TRBJ1-5; weak D call: TRBD1 (5 bases). The ends were cut back, 4 bases at V and 4 bases at J, with 11 bases in the middle. The CDR3 runs 14 residues. This CDR3 is CASSSRDGNQPQHF. In nucleotides, the CDR3 is TGTGCCAGCAGTTCTAGGGACGGGAATCAGCCCCAGCATTTT.

This clonotype was counted ten times or more. The rearrangement uses TRBV29-1 and TRBJ2-1; D is perhaps TRBD2 (6 bases). The CDR3 contains 12 residues. Germline CDR1 is SQVTM and CDR2 is ANQGSEA. V lost 6 bases and J 5 bases, leaving 11 bases between the germline ends. CDR3 bases: TGCAGCGTAGCGCTAGCGAACAATGAGCAGTTCTTC. This encodes CSVALANNEQFF.

This clonotype showed up many times. V usage is TRBV21-1 and J usage is TRBJ2-1; the D call in the table, TRBD2, was not verified against the DNA. TRBV21-1 is annotated as a pseudogene. The CDR3 totals 20 residues. The CDR3 bases are TGTGCCAGCAGCAAAACTATAGCGGGAGGGCCCTCACAGATCTACAATGAGCAGTTCTTC. Its protein product is CASSKTIAGGPSQIYNEQFF.

The chain has TRBV2 and TRBJ2-7, with 8 positions matching TRBD2. V lost 5 bases, J lost 3 bases, and 15 bases stayed unmatched. CDR3 size: 17 residues. Germline lookup yields CDR1 SNHLY and CDR2 FYNNEI. The DNA of the CDR3 is TGTGCCAGCAGTCGCCGACTAGCGAGTGGGGCCCACTACGAGCAGTACTTC. It translates to CASSRRLASGAHYEQYF. Variable domain in full (rest from reference TRBV2 and TRBJ2-7): EPEVTQTPSHQVTQMGQEVILRCVPISNHLYFYWYRQILGQKVEFLVSFYNNEISEKSEIFDDQFSVERPDGSNFTLKIRSTKLEDSAMYFCASSRRLASGAHYEQYFGPGTRLTVT.

This clonotype showed up just a few times. The J gene is TRBJ1-4, the V gene TRBV9; maybe TRBD1 (5 bases). Germline CDR1 and CDR2: SGDLS and YYNGEE. V lost 5 bases and J 8 bases, leaving 16 bases between the germline ends. This CDR3 contains 14 residues. The CDR3 sequence is CASSGGVIGEKLFF. CDR3 bases: TGTGCCAGCAGTGGGGGGGTGATTGGCGAAAAACTGTTTTTT. The full variable domain, completed using reference TRBV9 and TRBJ1-4, is DSGVTQTPKHLITATGQRVTLRCSPRSGDLSVYWYQQSLDQGLQFLIQYYNGEERAKGNILERFSAQQFPDLHSELNLSSLELGDSALYFCASSGGVIGEKLFFGSGTQLSVL.

The chain recombines TRBV20-1 with TRBJ2-2; 7 nucleotides agree with TRBD2. With 2 bases clipped from V and 5 bases from J, the junction kept 11 bases outside the gene matches. CDR3 length: 16 amino acids. Germline assignment: CDR1 DFQATT and CDR2 SNEGSKA (reference sequence). The CDR3, as DNA: TGCAGTGCTAGAATTTCAGCGGGGACGAGGACCGGGGAGCTGTTTTTT. This translates into CSARISAGTRTGELFF.

This clonotype was seen more than once but under ten times. This rearrangement joins TRBV10-3 to TRBJ2-7, with 8 nucleotides matching TRBD2. The germline V gene has CDR1 ENHRY and CDR2 SYGVKD. V was clipped by 5 bases and J by 3 bases; unmatched bases: 0. The CDR3 is 12 amino acids. As DNA, the CDR3 is TGTGCCATCAGTCGGGAGGGCTACGAGCAGTACTTC. Its translation: CAISREGYEQYF.

This clonotype showed up many times. The rearrangement joins TRBV20-1 to TRBJ1-5, with D perhaps matching TRBD1 (5 bases). This CDR3 region has 14 residues. Germline-derived CDR1 and CDR2 are DFQATT and SNEGSKA (reference sequence). V was clipped by 0 bases and J by 7 bases, with 13 bases between them. CDR3 region: CSARDRRGGQPQHF. For the CDR3, the DNA is TGCAGTGCTAGAGATCGCCGGGGCGGCCAGCCCCAGCATTTT.

This clonotype showed up just a few times. V usage is TRBV5-6 and J usage is TRBJ2-7; either TRBD1 or TRBD2 may fit D (5 bases each). Per germline, CDR1 SGHDT and CDR2 YYEEEE. CDR3 length equals 16 residues. The V gene lost 2 bases and the J gene lost 2 bases, with 17 bases spanning the gap. The CDR3 DNA reads as TGTGCCAGCAGCTTTTTGAGGGCAGGGCCCACCTACGAGCAGTACTTC. Translation: CASSFLRAGPTYEQYF.

V and J are TRBV20-1 and TRBJ1-5, with TRBD1 as a possible D gene (6 bases). CDR3 length equals 13 residues. Trimming removed 6 bases at V and 4 bases at J, with 13 bases between. CDR1 and CDR2 from the germline V gene are DFQATT and SNEGSKA (reference sequence). The chain's CDR3 is CSASQGPNQPQHF. The CDR3 DNA follows: TGCAGTGCCTCACAGGGTCCGAATCAGCCCCAGCATTTT.

The DNA for the CDR3 is TGTGCCAGCAGCAGCGGACTAGCTCGAGTGAAAGATACGCAGTATTTT. Translation: CASSSGLARVKDTQYF. The gene calls are TRBV7-8 and TRBJ2-3; 8 nucleotides match TRBD2. With 5 bases clipped from V and 5 bases from J, the junction kept 12 bases outside the gene matches. The CDR3 has 16 amino acids. Per germline, CDR1 SGHVS and CDR2 FQNEAQ.

The chain employs TRBV5-1 and TRBJ2-1; TRBD1 matches at 7 bases. Germline V gene sequence: CDR1 SGHRS, CDR2 YFSETQ. J was trimmed by 10 bases and V by 2 bases; bases with no gene match: 18. The CDR3 has 17 amino acids. The chain's CDR3 is CASSLQGIASSGVEQFF. The CDR3 DNA reads TGCGCCAGCAGCTTACAGGGGATAGCGTCCTCTGGGGTAGAGCAGTTCTTC.